This TCR beta chain was observed in a study of shared clonotypes between healthy human individuals. For the study at large: Researchers drew samples from a couple of women and three men aged 18 to 49.

Assay used: immunoSEQ multiplex PCR; TCRdb lists only in-frame clones, some missing. The profile shows over a million clones, about 96% of them singletons. V shed 4 bases and J 5 bases; nucleotides not matched to a gene: 6. The length of the CDR3 is 14 residues. The germline gives CDR1 MGHDK, CDR2 SYGVNS. This clone appeared a single time. Sequencing was carried out using naive CD4+ T cells sorted from blood. The subset was: CD45RA+ positively selected. This clonotype was sampled from a man aged 25-40 years in good health. J is TRBJ2-5 and V is TRBV25-1; 8 bases line up with TRBD1. DNA for the CDR3: TGTGCCAGCAGTGTCACGACAGGGGTTGAGACCCAGTACTTC. Its translation is CASSVTTGVETQYF.